The TCR beta chain described here comes from a study of type 1 and type 2 diabetes patients. Findings and limits, study-wide: Both CD4+ and CD8+ type 2 diabetes repertoires showed significantly higher diversity than type 1.

Genomic DNA was the PCR template. A primer set of 30 forward and 13 reverse primers amplified the CDR3. TCRdb used MiXCR to reprocess the multiplex PCR reads, holding one entry per CDR3 protein. The data show 270,000 or so distinct CDR3 sequences, around 47% seen once. Unmatched junction bases numbered 12, after V lost 7 bases and J lost 7 bases. Looked up from germline, CDR1 is SNHLY and CDR2 is FYNNEI. The length of the CDR3 is 15 residues. This clonotype has just a few counts. Its specificity is unknown. This TCR came from a man aged 18 to 29 with type 2 diabetes. This chain links TRBV2 with TRBJ2-1; 8 bases are shared with TRBD2. Sequenced: peripheral blood mononuclear cells (PBMCs). CDR3 sequence: CASTSQGSGKNEQFF. The CDR3 nucleotides read TGTGCCAGCACTTCCCAGGGTAGCGGGAAGAATGAGCAGTTCTTC.